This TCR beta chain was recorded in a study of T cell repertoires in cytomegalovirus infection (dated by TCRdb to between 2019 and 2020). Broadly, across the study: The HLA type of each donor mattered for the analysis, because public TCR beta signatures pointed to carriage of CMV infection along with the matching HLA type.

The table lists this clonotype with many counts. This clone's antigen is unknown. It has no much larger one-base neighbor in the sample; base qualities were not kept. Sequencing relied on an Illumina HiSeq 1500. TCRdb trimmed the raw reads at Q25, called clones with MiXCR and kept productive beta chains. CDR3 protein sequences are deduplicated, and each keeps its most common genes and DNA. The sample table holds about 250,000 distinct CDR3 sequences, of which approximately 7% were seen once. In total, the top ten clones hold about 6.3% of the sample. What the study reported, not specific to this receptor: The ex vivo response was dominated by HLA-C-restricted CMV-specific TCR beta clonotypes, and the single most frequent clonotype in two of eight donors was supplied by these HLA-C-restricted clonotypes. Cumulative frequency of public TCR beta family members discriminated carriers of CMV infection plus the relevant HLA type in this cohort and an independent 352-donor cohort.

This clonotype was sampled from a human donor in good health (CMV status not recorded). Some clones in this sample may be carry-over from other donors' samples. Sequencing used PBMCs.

The CDR3 protein: CASSSSGGRWGHSNQPQHF. The sequenced DNA: TGTGCCAGTAGTTCCAGCGGGGGACGTTGGGGCCATAGCAATCAGCCCCAGCATTTT. The receptor chain draws on TRBV19 and TRBJ1-5; the D gene is perhaps TRBD1, from 5 matching bases. The CDR3 sequence holds 19 residues, the cysteine and phenylalanine included. Only the CDR3 portion is preserved as DNA: 57 bases, with reading frame beginning at the first base. As encoded in the germline V gene (reference sequence), CDR1 is LNHDA while CDR2 is SQIVND. The V and J ends are trimmed by 5 bases and 0 bases, leaving 23 bases between them. The CDR3 plus the reference TRBV19 and TRBJ1-5 genes for the other parts give the full variable domain: DGGITQSPKYLFRKEGQNVTLSCEQNLNHDAMYWYRQDPGQGLRLIYYSQIVNDFQKGDIAEGYSVSREKKESFPLTVTSAQKNPTAFYLCASSSSGGRWGHSNQPQHFGDGTRLSIL.